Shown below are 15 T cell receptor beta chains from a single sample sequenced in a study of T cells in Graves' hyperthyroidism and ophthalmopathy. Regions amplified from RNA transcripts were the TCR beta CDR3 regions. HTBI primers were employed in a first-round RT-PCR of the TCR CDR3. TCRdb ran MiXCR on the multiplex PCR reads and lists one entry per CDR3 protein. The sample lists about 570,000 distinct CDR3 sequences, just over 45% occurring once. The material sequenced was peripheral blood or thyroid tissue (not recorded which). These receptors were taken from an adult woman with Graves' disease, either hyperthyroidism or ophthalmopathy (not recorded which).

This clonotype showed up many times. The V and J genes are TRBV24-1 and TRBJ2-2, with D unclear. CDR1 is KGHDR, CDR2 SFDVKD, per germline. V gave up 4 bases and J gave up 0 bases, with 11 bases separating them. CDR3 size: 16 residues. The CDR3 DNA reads TGTGCCACCAGTGACTTAGACACGTCGAACACCGGGGAGCTGTTTTTT. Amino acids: CATSDLDTSNTGELFF.

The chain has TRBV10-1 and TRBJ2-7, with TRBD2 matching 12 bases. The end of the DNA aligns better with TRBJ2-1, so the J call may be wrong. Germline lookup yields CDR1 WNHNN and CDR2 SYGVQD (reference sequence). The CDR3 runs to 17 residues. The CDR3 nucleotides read TGCGCCAGCAGTGAGGGCCTGACTAGCGGGAGTTGGGCCGAGCAGTTCTTC. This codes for CASSEGLTSGSWAEQFF.

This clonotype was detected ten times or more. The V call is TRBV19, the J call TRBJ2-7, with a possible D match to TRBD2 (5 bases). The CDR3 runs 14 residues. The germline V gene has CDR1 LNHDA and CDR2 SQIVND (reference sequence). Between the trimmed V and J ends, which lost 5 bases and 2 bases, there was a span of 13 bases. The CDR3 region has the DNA TGTGCCAGTAGTCGATTAGCGATGACCTACGAGCAGTACTTC. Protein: CASSRLAMTYEQYF.

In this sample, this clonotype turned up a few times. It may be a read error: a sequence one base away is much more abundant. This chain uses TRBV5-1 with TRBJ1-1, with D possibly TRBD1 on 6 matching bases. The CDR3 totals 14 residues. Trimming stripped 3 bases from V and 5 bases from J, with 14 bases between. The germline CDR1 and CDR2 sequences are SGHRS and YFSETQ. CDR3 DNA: TGCGCCAGCAGCTCAAAGGGGGTCGGAACTGAAGCTTTCTTT. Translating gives CASSSKGVGTEAFF.

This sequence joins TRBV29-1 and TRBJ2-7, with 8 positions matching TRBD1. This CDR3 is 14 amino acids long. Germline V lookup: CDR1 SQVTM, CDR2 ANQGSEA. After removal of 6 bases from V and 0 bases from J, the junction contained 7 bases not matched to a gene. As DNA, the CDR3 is TGCAGCGTCGCCACAGGGGGTAACTCCTACGAGCAGTACTTC. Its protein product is CSVATGGNSYEQYF.

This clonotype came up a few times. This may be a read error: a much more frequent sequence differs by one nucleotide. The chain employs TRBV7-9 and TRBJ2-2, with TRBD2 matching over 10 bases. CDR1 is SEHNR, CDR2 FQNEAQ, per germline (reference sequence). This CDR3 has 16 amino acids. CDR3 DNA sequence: TGTGCCAGCAGCTCGCTAGCGGGAGAGAACATCGGGGAGCTGTTTTTT. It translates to CASSSLAGENIGELFF.

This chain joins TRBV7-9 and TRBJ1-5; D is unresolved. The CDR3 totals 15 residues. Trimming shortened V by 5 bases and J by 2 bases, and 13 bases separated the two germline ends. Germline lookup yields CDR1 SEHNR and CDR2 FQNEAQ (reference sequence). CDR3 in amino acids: CASSLQTNGNQPQHF. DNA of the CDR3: TGTGCCAGCAGCCTCCAGACGAACGGCAATCAGCCCCAGCATTTT.

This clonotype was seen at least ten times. The CDR3 region is CSARDIWTVGNTEAFF. CDR3 coding DNA: TGCAGTGCTAGAGATATATGGACAGTAGGTAACACTGAAGCTTTCTTT. This chain uses TRBV20-1 with TRBJ1-1; a weak D match, TRBD1 (6 bases). Per germline, CDR1 DFQATT and CDR2 SNEGSKA (reference sequence). V lost 0 bases and J lost 2, with 16 bases in between. This CDR3 spans 16 amino acids.

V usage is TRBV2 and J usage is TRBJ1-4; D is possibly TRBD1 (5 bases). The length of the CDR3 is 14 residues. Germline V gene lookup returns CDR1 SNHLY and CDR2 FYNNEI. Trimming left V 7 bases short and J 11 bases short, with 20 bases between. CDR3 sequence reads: CASTERGLSEKLFF. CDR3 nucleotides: TGTGCCAGCACCGAGCGGGGACTCAGTGAGAAACTGTTTTTT.

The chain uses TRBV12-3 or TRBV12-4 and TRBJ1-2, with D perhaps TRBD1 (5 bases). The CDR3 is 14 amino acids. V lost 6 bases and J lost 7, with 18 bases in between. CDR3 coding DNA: TGTGCCAGCAGGCCGTCGACGGGGGGGTCTGGCTACACCTTC. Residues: CASRPSTGGSGYTF.

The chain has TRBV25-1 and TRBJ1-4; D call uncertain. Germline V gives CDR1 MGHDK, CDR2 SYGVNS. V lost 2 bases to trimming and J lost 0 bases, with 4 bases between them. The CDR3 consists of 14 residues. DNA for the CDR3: TGTGCCAGCAGTGAAGGTCCAACTAATGAAAAACTGTTTTTT. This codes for CASSEGPTNEKLFF.

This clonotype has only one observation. CDR3 in amino acids: CSVEDGVTGGTYEQYF. Here the CDR3 DNA reads TGCAGCGTTGAAGACGGCGTGACAGGGGGCACCTACGAGCAGTACTTC. The rearrangement links TRBV29-1 to TRBJ2-7; 10 bases line up with TRBD1. CDR1 is SQVTM, CDR2 ANQGSEA, per germline. The CDR3 totals 16 residues. V dropped 0 bases and J dropped 2; count of bases not matched to a gene: 7.

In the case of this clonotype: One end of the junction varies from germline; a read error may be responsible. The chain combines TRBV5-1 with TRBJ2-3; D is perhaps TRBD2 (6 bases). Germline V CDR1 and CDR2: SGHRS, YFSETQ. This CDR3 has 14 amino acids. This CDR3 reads CASSSETSTDAQYF. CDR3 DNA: TGCGCCAGCAGCTCCGAAACTAGCACAGATGCGCAGTATTTT.

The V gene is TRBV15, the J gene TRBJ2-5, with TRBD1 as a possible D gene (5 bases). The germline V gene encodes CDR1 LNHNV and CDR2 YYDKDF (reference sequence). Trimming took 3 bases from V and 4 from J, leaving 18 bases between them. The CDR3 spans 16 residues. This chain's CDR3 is CATSSVGQPQGETQYF. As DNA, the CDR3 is TGTGCCACCAGCAGTGTGGGTCAGCCCCAGGGAGAGACCCAGTACTTC.

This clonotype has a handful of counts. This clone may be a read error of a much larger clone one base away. The CDR3 is CASRDSFNSPLHF. CDR3 nucleotide sequence: TGCGCCAGCAGGGACAGTTTTAATTCACCCCTCCACTTT. The V and J genes are TRBV5-1 and TRBJ1-6; D possibly corresponds to TRBD1 (6 bases). The V end lost 5 bases, the J end lost 6 bases, and 9 bases lay between the germline ends. CDR1 is SGHRS, CDR2 YFSETQ, per germline. CDR3 length: 13 amino acids.